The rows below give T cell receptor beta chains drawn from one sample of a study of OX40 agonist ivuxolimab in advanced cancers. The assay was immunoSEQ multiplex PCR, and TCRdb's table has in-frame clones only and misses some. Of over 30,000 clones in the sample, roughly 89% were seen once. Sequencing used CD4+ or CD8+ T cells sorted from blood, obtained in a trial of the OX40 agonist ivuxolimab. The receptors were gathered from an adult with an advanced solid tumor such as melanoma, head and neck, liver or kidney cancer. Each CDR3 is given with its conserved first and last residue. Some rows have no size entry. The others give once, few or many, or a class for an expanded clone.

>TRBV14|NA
CASSQDDRRTDTQYF
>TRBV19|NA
CATTEQGADTQYF
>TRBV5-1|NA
CASSWRTEPLGGANVLTF
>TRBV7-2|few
CASSPWGLSGTEAFF
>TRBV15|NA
CATSSGNRAGSPLHF
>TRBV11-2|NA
CASSLGGPDTQYF
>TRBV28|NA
CASMRRATEAFF
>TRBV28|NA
CASSTLGQGVGEQFF
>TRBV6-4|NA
CASSLVGHGSLQGGQFF
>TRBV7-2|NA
CASSLIGGHYEQYF
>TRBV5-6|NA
CASSLSTGVYGYTF
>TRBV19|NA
CASVDLGRSGANVLTF
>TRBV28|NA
CASSLGRVWYGYTF
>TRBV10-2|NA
CASTTGSSYEQYF
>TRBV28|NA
CASSQGAAKNIQYF
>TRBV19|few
CASSTRGTSGRSEQFF
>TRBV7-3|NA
CASSLRAGEQFF
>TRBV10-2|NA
CATAAGVGYGYTF
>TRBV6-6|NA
CASSYGLSGLNQPQHF
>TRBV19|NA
CASSHLAGYEQYF
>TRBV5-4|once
CASSPGRQPNEKLFF
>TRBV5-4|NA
CASSLAWPQEQYF
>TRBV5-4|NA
CASSPIGGASGQFF
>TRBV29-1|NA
CSVGDPGWTEAFF
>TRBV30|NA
CAWNGRATNTEAFF
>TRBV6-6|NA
CASSYSTSGTDTQYF
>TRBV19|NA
CASSIGDLAGGLETQYF
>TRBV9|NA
CASSLSGTPDAPQHF
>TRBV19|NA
CASSIASGTDEAFF
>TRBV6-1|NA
CASSRGAGNTEAFF